The clone carrying this TCR beta chain has more than one count but fewer than ten. This record comes from a study of T cells in Graves' hyperthyroidism and ophthalmopathy. Amplified regions were TCR beta CDR3 sequences from RNA transcripts. HTBI primers were the set used in a first-round RT-PCR of the TCR CDR3. TCRdb re-called the multiplex PCR reads with MiXCR, one entry per CDR3 protein. Altogether about 590,000 distinct CDR3 sequences are present, 15% to 18% being singletons, with the ten largest covering around 7.5%. Trimming stripped 0 bases from V and 1 base from J, with 11 bases between. CDR1 is SGHRS and CDR2 is YFSETQ in the germline V gene. The CDR3 extends over 15 amino acids.

Sequencing was done on a sample of blood. The chain couples TRBV5-1 to TRBJ2-7; D gene unclear. This clonotype was sampled from a woman aged 30 to 39 with Graves' hyperthyroidism. CDR3 nucleotides: TGCGCCAGCAGCTTGGGAAGGGATTGGTCCTACGAGCAGTACTTC. Protein sequence: CASSLGRDWSYEQYF.